The 12 T cell receptor beta chains below were found in one sample sequenced in a study of identical twins. TCRdb re-called the 5' RACE reads through MiXCR, storing one row per CDR3 protein. The sample yields under 300,000 distinct CDR3 sequences, roughly 12% seen once. This sample was also put to use in a study of yellow fever vaccine responses in identical twins.

Input material: memory (CD45RO+) T cells sorted from blood. The receptors originated from a woman between 18 and 30 years old in good health.

The sample holds many counts of this clonotype. J is TRBJ2-2 and V is TRBV6-4; TRBD2 might be the D (5 bases). The V gene lost 5 bases and the J gene lost 4 bases, with 11 bases spanning the gap. Germline-derived CDR1 and CDR2 are MRHNA and SNTAGT. This CDR3 region has 14 residues. The CDR3, as DNA: TGTGCCAGCAGTTCGGGGAGCAGCACCGGGGAGCTGTTTTTT. Translating it yields CASSSGSSTGELFF.

The table lists this clonotype with a few counts. This chain connects TRBV4-2 to TRBJ2-2; D tentatively reads TRBD1 or TRBD2 (5 bases each). In germline, CDR1 is LGHNA, CDR2 YNFKEQ. The CDR3 runs 16 residues. The V gene lost 0 bases and the J gene lost 5 bases, with 13 bases spanning the gap. The CDR3 nucleotides are TGTGCCAGCAGCCAAGATCTAAGCAGGGAGACCGGGGAGCTGTTTTTT. Its translation is CASSQDLSRETGELFF.

Only a few counts were recorded for this clonotype. The genes are TRBV7-8 and TRBJ2-7, with 7 positions matching TRBD1. The junction had 11 bases not matched to a gene; V was cut back by 5 bases and J by 7 bases. CDR3 size: 14 residues. Germline assignment: CDR1 SGHVS and CDR2 FQNEAQ. The CDR3 DNA sequence: TGTGCCAGCAGCGGAAACCAGATCAGGGGGGAGCAGTACTTC. It is translated as CASSGNQIRGEQYF.

The rearrangement links TRBV5-1 to TRBJ2-7, with 7 bases matching TRBD1. Germline V lookup: CDR1 SGHRS, CDR2 YFSETQ. This CDR3 spans 14 amino acids. Trimming at V came to 3 bases and at J to 6 bases, leaving 9 bases not matched to a gene. In DNA form, the CDR3 reads TGCGCCAGCAGCTCTGGGACAGATGGAGGCGAGCAGTACTTC. Its protein is CASSSGTDGGEQYF.

There are a few counts of this clonotype. V and J are TRBV4-2 and TRBJ2-2, with a tentative D call TRBD2 (6 bases). The CDR3 contains 17 residues. The V gene lost 1 base and the J gene lost 6 bases, with 18 bases spanning the gap. The germline gives CDR1 LGHNA, CDR2 YNFKEQ. The CDR3 is CASSQGGAGRDAGELFF. CDR3 sequence (DNA): TGTGCCAGCAGCCAAGGTGGGGCAGGGCGGGACGCCGGGGAGCTGTTTTTT.

This clonotype was recorded only once. The chain recombines TRBV18 with TRBJ2-5; D might be TRBD2 (5 bases). The CDR3 is made up of 15 amino acids. The germline CDR1 and CDR2 sequences are KGHSH and LQKENI. Trimming cost V 3 bases and J 5 bases, with 16 bases left between them. CDR3 in amino acids: CASSPPGIPRETQYF. CDR3 in DNA: TGTGCCAGCTCACCCCCGGGGATACCACGGGAGACCCAGTACTTC.

This chain connects TRBV27 to TRBJ2-2; D is possibly TRBD1 or TRBD2 (5 bases each). CDR1 MNHEY and CDR2 SMNVEV come from the germline V gene (reference sequence). The CDR3 extends over 18 amino acids. V lost 2 bases and J 0 bases, leaving 16 bases between the germline ends. The CDR3 is CASSLSGIGGANTGELFF. The DNA for the CDR3 is TGTGCCAGCAGTTTAAGCGGCATTGGGGGAGCGAACACCGGGGAGCTGTTTTTT.

This clonotype came up many times. The chain recombines TRBV20-1 with TRBJ2-2, with D perhaps TRBD1 (8 bases). This CDR3 is 15 amino acids long. Per germline, CDR1 DFQATT and CDR2 SNEGSKA (reference sequence). The V end was cut by 6 bases, the J end by 1 base, with 15 bases between. CDR3 residues: CSAQGASGNTGELFF. CDR3 nucleotides: TGCAGTGCGCAGGGGGCTAGCGGGAACACCGGGGAGCTGTTTTTT.

This clonotype has only a few counts. The CDR3 sequence is CAWKMAGTETQYF. The CDR3 DNA reads as TGTGCCTGGAAAATGGCCGGAACGGAGACCCAGTACTTC. The chain has TRBV30 and TRBJ2-5; no firm D call. Germline-derived CDR1 and CDR2 are GTSNPN and SVGIG (reference sequence). CDR3 length: 13 amino acids. The V end lost 4 bases, the J end lost 5 bases, and 14 bases lay between the germline ends. Drawing the rest from reference TRBV30 and TRBJ2-5, the complete variable domain is SQTIHQWPATLVQPVGSPLSLECTVEGTSNPNLYWYRQAAGRGLQLLFYSVGIGQISSEVPQNLSASRPQDRQFILSSKKLLLSDSGFYLCAWKMAGTETQYFGPGTRLLVL.

This clonotype was counted ten times or more. The chain combines TRBV24-1 with TRBJ2-1, with 7 bases matching TRBD1. Unmatched junction bases numbered 4, after V lost 4 bases and J lost 2 bases. Germline lookup yields CDR1 KGHDR and CDR2 SFDVKD. This CDR3 has 15 residues. CDR3 region: CATSEPGQPYNEQFF. The CDR3, as DNA: TGTGCCACCAGTGAGCCGGGACAGCCCTACAATGAGCAGTTCTTC.

The genes are TRBV6-5 and TRBJ1-4, with D unresolved. Looked up from germline, CDR1 is MNHEY and CDR2 is SVGAGI. V lost 0 bases and J lost 0, with 14 bases in between. The CDR3 has 18 residues. The CDR3 DNA is TGTGCCAGCAGTTACTCGAAGTTGGGGTCGGCAACTAATGAAAAACTGTTTTTT. Amino acid sequence: CASSYSKLGSATNEKLFF.

At least ten counts were recorded for this clonotype. The rearrangement uses TRBV14 and TRBJ2-2; D perhaps matches TRBD2 (5 bases). CDR1 is SGHDN and CDR2 is FVKESK in the germline V gene. V was pared by 6 bases and J by 7 bases, with 9 bases between. This CDR3 contains 12 residues. For the CDR3, the DNA is TGTGCCAGCAGTATCGGAGGCGGGGAGCTGTTTTTT. Its protein product is CASSIGGGELFF.